This entry lists 20 T cell receptor beta chains sequenced from one sample in a study of cytomegalovirus exposure and HLA in healthy donors. The PCR had 60 Vbeta and 13 Jbeta primers. The protocol was immunoSEQ multiplex PCR, while the TCRdb copy is restricted to in-frame clones and leaves out a portion. Here the sample spans over 120,000 clones, 82% being singletons. Specimen: PBMCs. The source is a man between 25 and 39 years old in good health and CMV-seropositive.

J is TRBJ1-6 and V is TRBV7-9; D perhaps matches TRBD1 (5 bases). The germline gives CDR1 SEHNR, CDR2 FQNEAQ (reference sequence). This CDR3 has 12 residues. V lost 4 bases, J lost 9 bases, and 7 bases lay in between. CDR3 coding DNA: TGTGCCAGCAGCTCAGGGCCTTCACCCCTCCACTTT. Protein: CASSSGPSPLHF.

CDR3 sequence (DNA): TGTGCCAGCAGCAAAACTTCGGACAGGGGTTGCGACGAGCAGTACTTC. Amino acid sequence: CASSKTSDRGCDEQYF. The chain is built from TRBV21-1 and TRBJ2-7; whether TRBD1, the table's D call, matches the DNA was not checked. TRBV21-1 corresponds to a pseudogene. The CDR3 sequence is 16 residues long.

The V and J genes are TRBV4-1 and TRBJ2-3; 9 bases match TRBD2. Per germline, CDR1 MGHRA and CDR2 YSYEKL. V lost 4 bases to trimming and J lost 0 bases; unmatched junction nucleotides: 2. The CDR3 runs 15 residues. CDR3 sequence reads: CASSRSGGSTDTQYF. In DNA form, the CDR3 reads TGCGCCAGCAGCCGGAGCGGGGGGAGCACAGATACGCAGTATTTT.

The CDR3 DNA is TGTGCCTGGAGTAGGGGACAGGAGACCCAGTACTTC. Translated: CAWSRGQETQYF. V is TRBV30 and J is TRBJ2-5; the match to TRBD1 covers 7 bases. Trimming took 2 bases from V and 5 from J; bases not matched to a gene: 2. The CDR3 has 12 residues. Germline lookup yields CDR1 GTSNPN and CDR2 SVGIG (reference sequence).

CDR3 sequence reads: CASSVGLAGEGQYF. The CDR3 DNA reads TGTGCCAGCAGCGTTGGGCTAGCGGGAGAAGGTCAGTACTTC. The chain recombines TRBV9 with TRBJ2-7, with TRBD2 identical over 10 bases. CDR3 length: 14 residues. Germline CDR1 is SGDLS and CDR2 is YYNGEE. Losses at the gene ends were 2 bases for V and 10 bases for J; bases not matched to a gene: 9.

The rearrangement links TRBV25-1 to TRBJ2-3, with D maybe TRBD1 (5 bases). The CDR3 sequence is 16 residues long. Germline CDR1 reads MGHDK; CDR2 reads SYGVNS. V dropped 1 base and J dropped 0 bases, with 11 bases sitting between them. The CDR3 DNA reads TGTGCCAGCAGTGAATCTCCAGGGCAGAGCACAGATACGCAGTATTTT. It yields the protein CASSESPGQSTDTQYF.

This rearrangement joins TRBV10-3 to TRBJ2-7; 8 nucleotides align to TRBD2. Trimming at V came to 8 bases and at J to 6 bases, leaving 18 bases not matched to a gene. The CDR3 is made up of 16 amino acids. Per the germline V gene, CDR1 is ENHRY and CDR2 is SYGVKD. CDR3 bases: TGTGCCATCCAGGCCGCGAGTGGGACTAGATTGGTCGAGCAGTACTTC. This gives the protein CAIQAASGTRLVEQYF.

CDR3 nucleotide sequence: TGTGCCAGCAGTTTGCAGACTCGGGAGCAGTTCTTC. This codes for CASSLQTREQFF. This rearrangement joins TRBV28 to TRBJ2-1; D remains ambiguous. Germline V CDR1 and CDR2: MDHEN, SYDVKM. Deletions cut 3 bases from V and 10 bases from J, with 10 bases between. The CDR3 extends over 12 amino acids.

J is TRBJ2-5 and V is TRBV9, with D perhaps matching TRBD2 (6 bases). The CDR3 totals 15 residues. The V and J ends lost 3 bases and 5 bases respectively, with 17 bases between them. Germline CDR1 and CDR2: SGDLS and YYNGEE. This CDR3 is CASSAQLVSGETQYF. CDR3 in DNA: TGTGCCAGCAGCGCCCAATTAGTGAGCGGGGAGACCCAGTACTTC.

The rearrangement joins TRBV7-3 to TRBJ2-7; 9 bases map to TRBD2. The CDR3 runs to 15 residues. CDR1 and CDR2 (germline): SGHTA, FQGTGA. The J segment lost 2 bases and the V segment lost 3 bases, leaving 5 bases of the junction unmatched. The CDR3 sequence: CASSFFPSGTYEQYF. The CDR3 nucleotides are TGTGCCAGCAGCTTTTTCCCTAGCGGGACCTACGAGCAGTACTTC.

J is TRBJ2-7 and V is TRBV5-4, with D tentatively TRBD1 (5 bases). This CDR3 comprises 12 residues. The germline V and J ends were trimmed by 6 bases and 7 bases, with 14 bases remaining between them. Germline V gene sequence: CDR1 SGHNT, CDR2 YYREEE (reference sequence). CDR3 amino acids: CASTDTRREQYF. DNA of the CDR3: TGTGCCAGCACGGACACCCGAAGGGAGCAGTACTTC.

As for this clone: This sample includes further DNA sequences coding for the same CDR3. The rearrangement joins TRBV7-9 to TRBJ2-1, with 8 bases that match TRBD1. Germline values: CDR1 SEHNR, CDR2 FQNEAQ (reference sequence). The CDR3 contains 16 residues. With 6 bases clipped from V and 8 bases from J, the junction kept 15 bases outside the gene matches. The CDR3 coding sequence is TGTGCCAGCAGTTACAGCCAGGGGGCGCGTTGGGATGAGCAGTTCTTC. It specifies CASSYSQGARWDEQFF.

This rearrangement joins TRBV19 to TRBJ2-7, with D possibly being TRBD1 (5 bases). CDR3 length: 11 amino acids. V gave up 9 bases and J gave up 6 bases, with 12 bases separating them. CDR1 is LNHDA and CDR2 is SQIVND in the germline V gene (reference sequence). The CDR3 nucleotides read TGTGCCAGCCAACAGGAGACCGAGCAGTACTTC. Translating gives CASQQETEQYF.

The V gene is TRBV12-5, the J gene TRBJ2-1; D perhaps matches TRBD2 (6 bases). The V end was cut by 7 bases, the J end by 4 bases, with 14 bases between. CDR1 LGHNT and CDR2 FRNRAP come from the germline V gene. This CDR3 spans 14 amino acids. The CDR3 loop reads CASALSGLYNEQFF. CDR3 coding DNA: TGTGCTAGTGCCCTTAGCGGCCTATACAATGAGCAGTTCTTC.

This clone was seen only a few times. The chain links TRBV14 to TRBJ2-1; 13 nucleotides line up with TRBD2. The CDR3 is 15 residues long. CDR1 is SGHDN and CDR2 is FVKESK in the germline V gene. V was clipped by 0 bases and J by 7 bases; unmatched bases: 0. CDR3: CASSQELAGGNEQFF. CDR3 sequence (DNA): TGTGCCAGCAGCCAAGAACTAGCGGGAGGGAATGAGCAGTTCTTC.

V usage is TRBV5-1 and J usage is TRBJ2-3; TRBD2 aligns across 7 bases. Germline CDR1 is SGHRS and CDR2 is YFSETQ. The CDR3 length is 12 residues. The ends lost 0 bases at V and 10 bases at J; junction bases unmatched: 2. DNA for the CDR3: TGCGCCAGCAGCTTGGGACTAGCTCCGCAGTATTTT. This codes for CASSLGLAPQYF. The full variable domain, its missing parts supplied by reference TRBV5-1 and TRBJ2-3, is KAGVTQTPRYLIKTRGQQVTLSCSPISGHRSVSWYQQTPGQGLQFLFEYFSETQRNKGNFPGRFSGRQFSNSRSEMNVSTLELGDSALYLCASSLGLAPQYFGPGTRLTVL.

The chain has TRBV28 and TRBJ2-7; perhaps TRBD1 as D (6 bases). Germline assignment: CDR1 MDHEN and CDR2 SYDVKM. Trimming removed 5 bases at V and 0 bases at J, with 20 bases between. CDR3 length equals 17 residues. In nucleotides, the CDR3 is TGTGCCAGCAGTATCACCTTGACCGGGACAAACTCCTACGAGCAGTACTTC. The encoded protein is CASSITLTGTNSYEQYF.

The chain links TRBV19 to TRBJ2-1; 10 bases align to TRBD2. Germline assignment: CDR1 LNHDA and CDR2 SQIVND (reference sequence). This CDR3 contains 20 residues. V was pared by 7 bases and J by 0 bases, with 18 bases of the junction left unmatched. The DNA of the CDR3 is TGTGCCAGTACCTCCCGTGGAGTAGCGGGGGGTTCGAGCTCCTACAATGAGCAGTTCTTC. This codes for CASTSRGVAGGSSSYNEQFF.

The CDR3 reads CASSLGGSSGNTIYF. CDR3 bases: TGCGCCAGCAGCTTGGGAGGGAGCTCTGGAAACACCATATATTTT. The chain employs TRBV5-1 and TRBJ1-3; D gene unclear. The V end was cut by 0 bases, the J end by 0 bases, with 7 bases between. CDR3 length equals 15 residues. Germline V gene sequence: CDR1 SGHRS, CDR2 YFSETQ.

This chain connects TRBV28 to TRBJ1-1; 7 bases match TRBD1. This CDR3 region has 15 residues. V lost 5 bases, J lost 1 base, and 7 bases stayed unmatched. The germline gives CDR1 MDHEN, CDR2 SYDVKM. The CDR3 nucleotides read TGTGCCAGCAGTATTCGAGACAGGGCGAACACTGAAGCTTTCTTT. Translating it yields CASSIRDRANTEAFF.